This T cell receptor (beta chain) comes out of a study of blood T cell repertoires in COVID-19 (dated by TCRdb to the early 2020s). Some background on the complete study: Samples covering the acute and convalescent phases of COVID-19 were provided by collaborators in the United States, Italy and Spain. The material from the prospective study consisted of cDNA or gDNA derived from T cells, B-cell-depleted T cells, or PBMCs. Subjects who had been exposed to COVID-19, were actively infected with it, or had recovered from it provided the deeply sampled blood TCRbeta repertoires that made up the dataset. A freely available public database, intended as a resource for researchers studying the immune response to SARS-CoV-2, is where the repertoires were released. Samples were obtained from the ongoing ImmuneRACE study (first 160 participants) and from over 1,000 subjects provided by 6 global collaborators. The sample metadata nearly always contained a de-identified subject ID, COVID-19 status, age in years and sex. Where available, HLA class I and class II types were taken from metadata supplied by the sample provider and were not determined by assay-based typing.

About this clone: The antigen it binds to is not known. No per-base quality is available; no much larger clone lies one base away.

Broad study findings and their caveats: The amount of clinical and demographic metadata varied by source and participant and was provided uncurated.

TCRbeta CDR3 regions were amplified from genomic DNA by means of the immunoSEQ Assay, a bias-controlled multiplex PCR. Under the source paper's analysis protocol: Nucleated cell counts per sample were estimated from amplification of reference gene primers within the assay. To quantify the absolute abundance of each unique TCRbeta CDR3 rearrangement, sequence reads were collapsed and filtered. Productive Simpson clonality was computed per sample as the square root of Simpson's diversity index over productive rearrangements. In its TCRdb copy, this immuneACCESS table keeps in-frame sequences only and misses some clones. Where compared with another copy, unresolved V genes explain less than half of these, and the others have no known cause. V and J calls plus clone size are reproduced from that table; the DNA served to infer D and trimming. In all, the sample holds about 88,000 clones, and about 84% of those were seen once. The leading ten clones occupy 25% of the sample.

The collaborating institutions used their own protocols to collect whole blood in K2EDTA tubes. For TCRbeta analysis, collaborators shipped samples as frozen whole blood, isolated PBMCs, or DNA extracted from either of those sample types. The source of this sequence is a human donor in a cohort sampled during active COVID-19. The sample taken for sequencing was peripheral blood.

Here is the DNA: TGTGCCAGCAGTACGAAGCGGGAGGGCCGATCCGTCGGGGAGCTGTTTTTT. Its translation reads: CASSTKREGRSVGELFF. The V gene is TRBV28 and the J gene is TRBJ2-2, with 10 junctional bases fitting TRBD2. From its cysteine to its phenylalanine, the CDR3 spans 17 amino acids. Only CDR3 DNA is held: 51 bases, read in frame from base 1. From the germline V gene, CDR1 is MDHEN and CDR2 is SYDVKM. The V end gives up 5 bases and the J end 7 bases, leaving 13 bases in the junction not matched to a gene. Joined to the reference TRBV28 and TRBJ2-2 proteins, this CDR3 gives the full variable domain: DVKVTQSSRYLVKRTGEKVFLECVQDMDHENMFWYRQDPGLGLRLIYFSYDVKMKEKGDIPEGYSVSREKKERFSLILESASTNQTSMYLCASSTKREGRSVGELFFGEGSRLTVL.